The 21 T cell receptor beta chains given below trace back to one sample, sequenced in a study of T cells in tuberculosis. Time point: new active TB diagnosis, blood taken before or within 7 days of starting treatment. Only in-frame clones appear in the TCRdb table, and some are missing; sequencing was by immunoSEQ multiplex PCR. Among roughly 34,000 clones listed, roughly 93% were seen once. The sequenced sample was PBMCs, obtained at tuberculosis diagnosis. All receptors come from an adult with tuberculosis.

This chain connects TRBV10-3 to TRBJ1-1, with D tentatively TRBD1 (6 bases). The CDR3 consists of 14 residues. V lost 2 bases and J lost 3, with 10 bases in between. The germline CDR1 and CDR2 sequences are ENHRY and SYGVKD. The CDR3 coding sequence is TGTGCCATCAGTGAGAGTGAGGGGGACACTGAAGCTTTCTTT. Protein product: CAISESEGDTEAFF.

This chain connects TRBV19 to TRBJ1-2; 7 bases fit TRBD1. Germline V gene data show CDR1 as LNHDA and CDR2 as SQIVND (reference sequence). The CDR3 consists of 17 residues. V gave up 5 bases and J gave up 8 bases; unmatched junction bases: 20. Here the CDR3 reads CASSPEGARPVGGGYTF. Written as DNA, the CDR3 is TGTGCCAGTAGTCCAGAGGGGGCCCGCCCAGTTGGGGGAGGCTACACCTTC.

This clone was detected once. Other DNA sequences from this sample encode an identical CDR3 as well. J is TRBJ1-1 and V is TRBV29-1; 10 bases agree with TRBD1. This CDR3 spans 13 amino acids. The germline CDR1 and CDR2 sequences are SQVTM and ANQGSEA. V lost 7 bases to trimming and J lost 3 bases; unmatched junction nucleotides: 5. CDR3 protein: CSAQDRGHTEAFF. In DNA, the CDR3 is TGCAGCGCCCAAGACAGGGGGCACACTGAAGCTTTCTTT.

This clone was detected only a few times. This chain links TRBV4-3 with TRBJ1-4; D not certain. V shed 0 bases and J shed 3 bases, with 11 bases lying between them. CDR1 and CDR2 from the germline V gene are LGHNA and YSLEER. The CDR3 length is 16 residues. The CDR3 DNA follows: TGCGCCAGCAGCCAAGAGGAAGCGCTCCCTAATGAAAAACTGTTTTTT. Translated: CASSQEEALPNEKLFF.

This chain links TRBV28 with TRBJ1-2; possibly TRBD1 for D (6 bases). Germline V gene data show CDR1 as MDHEN and CDR2 as SYDVKM. Deletions cut 9 bases from V and 3 bases from J, with 14 bases between. CDR3 length: 13 amino acids. The CDR3 spells CASCVGADYGYTF. The CDR3 DNA reads TGTGCCAGTTGCGTGGGGGCCGACTATGGCTACACCTTC.

This chain connects TRBV6-1 to TRBJ1-2; D possibly corresponds to TRBD1 (6 bases). The CDR3 runs to 12 residues. V was cut by 10 bases and J by 5 bases, with 14 bases left in between. The germline V gene encodes CDR1 MNHNS and CDR2 SASEGT. The DNA of the CDR3 is TGTGCCACCGACAGGAAAGGGTATGGCTACACCTTC. This gives the protein CATDRKGYGYTF.

The chain employs TRBV2 and TRBJ2-3; 8 bases are a match to TRBD2. The V segment lost 7 bases and the J segment 6 bases; nucleotides outside the gene matches: 9. From germline, CDR1 is SNHLY and CDR2 FYNNEI. The CDR3 extends over 14 amino acids. This CDR3 is CASMGGLASDTQYF. CDR3 nucleotide sequence: TGTGCCAGCATGGGCGGACTAGCCTCTGATACGCAGTATTTT.

The CDR3 here is CASSRQADSNQPQHF. CDR3 in DNA: TGTGCCAGCAGCCGACAGGCAGATAGCAATCAGCCCCAGCATTTT. The chain links TRBV2 to TRBJ1-5; D may be TRBD1 (6 bases). CDR3 length equals 15 residues. V shed 6 bases and J shed 0 bases, with 12 bases lying between them. Germline loops: CDR1 SNHLY, CDR2 FYNNEI.

The chain employs TRBV13 and TRBJ2-1; 9 bases line up with TRBD2. Germline trimming cut 5 bases from V and 6 bases from J; bases unmatched to any gene: 8. The germline V gene encodes CDR1 PRHDT and CDR2 FYEKMQ (reference sequence). The CDR3 is 15 amino acids. The CDR3 DNA reads as TGTGCCAGCAGCCCCCCAGTGACTAGCGGCAATGAGCAGTTCTTC. It translates to CASSPPVTSGNEQFF.

The V gene is TRBV6-5, the J gene TRBJ2-7; 9 bases map to TRBD1. Per germline, CDR1 MNHEY and CDR2 SVGAGI. The CDR3 extends over 13 amino acids. Germline trimming cut 5 bases from V and 7 bases from J; bases unmatched to any gene: 6. The CDR3 loop is CASSRDRVEEQYF. In DNA form, the CDR3 reads TGTGCCAGCAGTAGGGACAGGGTTGAGGAGCAGTACTTC.

The chain carries TRBV4-1 and TRBJ1-5, with D possibly TRBD1 on 6 matching bases. The CDR3 loop spans 16 amino acids. Deletions cut 4 bases from V and 3 bases from J, with 16 bases between. Germline V CDR1 and CDR2: MGHRA, YSYEKL. This CDR3 reads CASSPHWTADNQPQHF. The CDR3 DNA reads as TGCGCCAGCAGCCCTCACTGGACAGCCGACAATCAGCCCCAGCATTTT.

The chain couples TRBV4-1 to TRBJ2-1; tentatively, D is TRBD2 (5 bases). The germline gives CDR1 MGHRA, CDR2 YSYEKL. Trimming took 0 bases from V and 9 from J, leaving 9 bases between them. This CDR3 region has 13 residues. The CDR3 DNA is TGCGCCAGCAGCCAAGAAAGAGAGGGTGAGCAGTTCTTC. This sequence encodes CASSQEREGEQFF.

This chain uses TRBV6-1 with TRBJ2-5, with TRBD1 matching 10 bases. The DNA end lines up better with TRBJ2-7; the J call may be wrong. The CDR3 contains 14 residues. Per the germline V gene, CDR1 is MNHNS and CDR2 is SASEGT. DNA of the CDR3: TGTGCCAGCAGGGGACAGGGGAGCTCCTACGAGCAGTACTTC. Residues: CASRGQGSSYEQYF.

The rearrangement joins TRBV7-3 to TRBJ2-6; 8 bases agree with TRBD2. Looked up from germline, CDR1 is SGHTA and CDR2 is FQGTGA. After removal of 5 bases from V and 0 bases from J, the junction contained 9 bases not matched to a gene. CDR3 size: 18 residues. The CDR3 reads CASSATSGPNSGANVLTF. CDR3 bases: TGTGCCAGCAGCGCCACTAGCGGCCCCAACTCTGGGGCCAACGTCCTGACTTTC.

V gene TRBV5-1 combines with J gene TRBJ1-5; 8 nucleotides align to TRBD1. V lost 4 bases, J lost 7 bases, and 4 bases stayed unmatched. The CDR3 is 13 residues long. Germline lookup yields CDR1 SGHRS and CDR2 YFSETQ. The DNA for the CDR3 is TGCGCCAGCAGCCAGGACAGGGAACAGCCCCAGCATTTT. Translation: CASSQDREQPQHF.

The rearrangement uses TRBV4-1 and TRBJ1-5, with 9 bases identical to TRBD1. Trimming removed 4 bases from V and 5 bases from J; junction bases left unmatched: 12. The CDR3 contains 17 residues. Looked up from germline, CDR1 is MGHRA and CDR2 is YSYEKL. For the CDR3, the DNA is TGCGCCAGCAGCCCATTCCCAGACCGACAGGGGGATCAGCCCCAGCATTTT. Amino acids: CASSPFPDRQGDQPQHF.

This rearrangement joins TRBV19 to TRBJ2-5, with 10 bases that match TRBD1. There are 14 residues in the CDR3. The germline CDR1 and CDR2 sequences are LNHDA and SQIVND (reference sequence). V trimming: 10 bases; J trimming: 4 bases; junction bases outside the gene matches: 9. The CDR3 reads CATSQGQGRETQYF. The CDR3 DNA reads TGTGCCACCTCTCAGGGACAGGGGAGAGAGACCCAGTACTTC.

The V gene is TRBV27, the J gene TRBJ1-2; D might be TRBD1 (6 bases). Germline CDR1 MNHEY, CDR2 SMNVEV (reference sequence). CDR3 length: 15 amino acids. The germline V and J ends were trimmed by 4 bases and 2 bases, with 14 bases remaining between them. In DNA form, the CDR3 reads TGTGCCAGCAGTTCAATCCAGGGGCCCAACTATGGCTACACCTTC. This encodes CASSSIQGPNYGYTF.

This CDR3 is CASSQDGGNIQYF. DNA for the CDR3: TGCGCCAGCAGCCAAGACGGGGGAAACATTCAGTACTTC. The chain links TRBV4-1 to TRBJ2-4; D possibly corresponds to TRBD2 (6 bases). The germline V and J ends were trimmed by 0 bases and 6 bases, with 6 bases remaining between them. The CDR3 covers 13 residues. From germline, CDR1 is MGHRA and CDR2 YSYEKL.

This chain uses TRBV30 with TRBJ2-7; 7 bases agree with TRBD1. The CDR3 is 12 residues long. The V gene's germline CDR1 is GTSNPN and CDR2 SVGIG (reference sequence). V shed 1 base, J shed 7 bases, and the junction held 4 bases outside the gene matches. The DNA of the CDR3 is TGTGCCTGGAGTGAGGGACAGACGGAGCAGTACTTC. Its translation: CAWSEGQTEQYF.

V and J are TRBV19 and TRBJ2-1; weak D call: TRBD2 (6 bases). The length of the CDR3 is 15 residues. V was trimmed by 2 bases and J by 4 bases, leaving 12 bases between them. CDR1 is LNHDA, CDR2 SQIVND, per germline (reference sequence). The CDR3 region is CASSILLANYNEQFF. The DNA of the CDR3 is TGTGCCAGTAGTATACTACTAGCTAATTACAATGAGCAGTTCTTC.